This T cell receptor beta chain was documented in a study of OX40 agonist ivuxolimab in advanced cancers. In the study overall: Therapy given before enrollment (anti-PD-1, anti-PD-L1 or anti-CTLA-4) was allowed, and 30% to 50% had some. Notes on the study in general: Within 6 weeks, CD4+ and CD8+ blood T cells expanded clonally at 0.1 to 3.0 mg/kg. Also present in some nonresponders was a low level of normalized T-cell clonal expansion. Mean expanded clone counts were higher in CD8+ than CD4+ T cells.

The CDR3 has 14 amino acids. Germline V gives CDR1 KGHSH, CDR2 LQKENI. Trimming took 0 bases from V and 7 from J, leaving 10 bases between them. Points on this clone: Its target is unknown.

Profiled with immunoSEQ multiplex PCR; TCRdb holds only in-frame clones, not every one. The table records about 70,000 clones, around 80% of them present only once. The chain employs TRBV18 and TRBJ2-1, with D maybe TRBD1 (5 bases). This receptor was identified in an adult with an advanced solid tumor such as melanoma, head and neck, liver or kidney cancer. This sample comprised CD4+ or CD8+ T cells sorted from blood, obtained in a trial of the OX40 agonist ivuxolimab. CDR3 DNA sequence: TGTGCCAGCTCACCACCGGAAGGGGCGAATGAGCAGTTCTTC. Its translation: CASSPPEGANEQFF.